The 18 T cell receptor beta chains given below trace back to one sample, sequenced in a study of blood T cells in healthy people across ages. Alongside a J-beta primer mix, a sample-barcoded 5' primer served in a second PCR lasting 7 to 11 cycles. TCRdb recomputed calls from the 5' RACE reads with MiXCR, one row per CDR3 protein. The sample carries roughly 1,300,000 distinct CDR3 sequences, 55% to 75% recorded once. What was sequenced was blood. The receptors were gathered from a man between 18 and 29 years old in good health.

CDR3 in amino acids: CASSITGTGSYNEQFF. DNA for the CDR3: TGTGCCAGCAGCATAACCGGGACAGGGTCCTACAATGAGCAGTTCTTC. This sequence joins TRBV7-2 and TRBJ2-1, with TRBD1 identical over 9 bases. CDR3 length: 16 residues. Losses at the gene ends were 5 bases for V and 1 base for J; bases not matched to a gene: 6. Germline CDR1 is SGHTA and CDR2 is FQGNSA.

The chain uses TRBV27 and TRBJ1-2, with 8 bases that match TRBD1. The CDR3 is made up of 14 amino acids. Trimming cost V 7 bases and J 4 bases; bases outside gene matches: 8. In germline, CDR1 is MNHEY, CDR2 SMNVEV (reference sequence). Here the CDR3 DNA reads TGTGCCAGCACCCCGTTCGACAGGGGCTATGGCTACACCTTC. As protein: CASTPFDRGYGYTF.

The chain joins TRBV2 to TRBJ2-2, with TRBD2 matching over 8 bases. The CDR3 totals 14 residues. Germline trimming cut 6 bases from V and 7 bases from J; bases unmatched to any gene: 7. Germline loops: CDR1 SNHLY, CDR2 FYNNEI. As DNA, the CDR3 is TGTGCCAGCAGAAGAAGGACTAGCATCGGGGAGCTGTTTTTT. Encoded protein: CASRRRTSIGELFF.

The chain combines TRBV27 with TRBJ2-7; no firm D call. The DNA end is a closer match to TRBJ2-5, so the J assignment may be wrong. In germline, CDR1 is MNHEY, CDR2 SMNVEV (reference sequence). CDR3 size: 12 residues. CDR3 region: CASKDLGETQYF. The CDR3 DNA follows: TGTGCCAGCAAGGACCTCGGAGAGACCCAGTACTTC.

The V and J genes are TRBV5-4 and TRBJ2-1; 7 bases line up with TRBD2. Germline loops: CDR1 SGHNT, CDR2 YYREEE (reference sequence). J lost 4 bases, V lost 0 bases, and 7 bases had no gene match. The CDR3 totals 16 residues. The CDR3 DNA follows: TGTGCCAGCAGCTTGGCCGCGGGGGTTGGATACAATGAGCAGTTCTTC. This translates into CASSLAAGVGYNEQFF.

The V and J genes are TRBV24-1 and TRBJ2-2; 7 positions match TRBD1. The CDR3 consists of 14 residues. V lost 9 bases, J lost 0 bases, and 3 bases stayed unmatched. Germline V gene sequence: CDR1 KGHDR, CDR2 SFDVKD. This CDR3 is CATSGQTNTGELFF. The CDR3 DNA follows: TGTGCCACCTCGGGACAGACGAACACCGGGGAGCTGTTTTTT.

A single count supports this clonotype. V gene TRBV6-6 combines with J gene TRBJ2-5; 14 bases are a match to TRBD2. Germline V gene sequence: CDR1 MNHNY, CDR2 SVGAGI (reference sequence). This CDR3 has 16 residues. V shed 7 bases and J 4 bases; nucleotides not matched to a gene: 8. CDR3 coding DNA: TGTGCCAGCAAGGATCCGGGACTAGCGGGAGCAGAGACCCAGTACTTC. It yields the protein CASKDPGLAGAETQYF.

The rearrangement uses TRBV20-1 and TRBJ2-7; 9 nucleotides line up with TRBD1. Looked up from germline, CDR1 is DFQATT and CDR2 is SNEGSKA (reference sequence). J was trimmed by 2 bases and V by 3 bases; bases with no gene match: 5. This CDR3 has 14 residues. In DNA, the CDR3 is TGCAGTGCTAGGGGACAGGGTCGGACCTACGAGCAGTACTTC. Its protein is CSARGQGRTYEQYF.

The rearrangement joins TRBV27 to TRBJ2-3; D is ambiguous. This CDR3 region has 13 residues. Per germline, CDR1 MNHEY and CDR2 SMNVEV (reference sequence). The V and J ends lost 7 bases and 9 bases respectively, with 17 bases between them. The CDR3 coding sequence is TGTGCCAGCACCACCTTAGTAGGTGACACGCAGTATTTT. Amino acids: CASTTLVGDTQYF.

Points on this clonotype: Mismatch with germline at one junction end may stem from a read error. This chain links TRBV29-1 with TRBJ2-2, with D possibly being TRBD1 (6 bases). This CDR3 spans 15 amino acids. Germline-derived CDR1 and CDR2 are SQVTM and ANQGSEA. CDR3 sequence: CGVTGPKPNTGELFF. CDR3 bases: TGCGGCGTGACAGGTCCGAAACCGAACACCGGGGAGCTGTTTTTT.

V and J are TRBV12-3 or TRBV12-4 and TRBJ2-1, with 11 bases identical to TRBD2. The end of the DNA aligns better with TRBJ2-7, so the J call may be wrong. The CDR3 sequence is 14 residues long. The CDR3 spells CASSLSSGGNEQYF. The CDR3 bases are TGTGCCAGCAGTTTGTCTAGCGGGGGGAATGAGCAGTACTTC.

The chain is built from TRBV12-3 or TRBV12-4 and TRBJ2-5; 8 bases line up with TRBD2. The CDR3 runs to 15 residues. The V gene end was trimmed by 4 bases and the J gene end by 5 bases; junction bases not matched to a gene: 9. In DNA form, the CDR3 reads TGTGCCAGCAGTTCCGGAAGCGGGAGCGGTGAGACCCAGTACTTC. This gives the protein CASSSGSGSGETQYF.

J is TRBJ2-7 and V is TRBV5-1; 9 positions agree with TRBD1. The CDR3 runs 14 residues. Trimming removed 0 bases from V and 5 bases from J; junction bases left unmatched: 3. CDR1 and CDR2 from the germline V gene are SGHRS and YFSETQ. The chain's CDR3 is CASSLAQGAHEQYF. In DNA form, the CDR3 reads TGCGCCAGCAGCTTGGCACAGGGGGCCCACGAGCAGTACTTC.

In its sample, this clonotype was seen a few times. The J gene is TRBJ2-1, the V gene TRBV7-6, with TRBD2 matching over 8 bases. With V trimmed by 0 bases and J by 5 bases, 9 bases remained unmatched. The CDR3 totals 17 residues. Germline V CDR1 and CDR2: SGHVS, FNYEAQ. CDR3 sequence: CASSLAQREKLNNEQFF. As DNA, the CDR3 is TGTGCCAGCAGCTTAGCGCAGCGGGAGAAATTAAACAATGAGCAGTTCTTC.

The CDR3 DNA reads TGCGCCAGCAGCCAGACGACAGGGCCTAATGAAAAACTGTTTTTT. It codes for CASSQTTGPNEKLFF. The chain links TRBV4-1 to TRBJ1-4, with 7 bases that match TRBD1. Germline trimming cut 3 bases from V and 3 bases from J; bases unmatched to any gene: 4. The CDR3 has 15 residues. Germline V lookup: CDR1 MGHRA, CDR2 YSYEKL.

The chain links TRBV20-1 to TRBJ2-7; 11 bases fit TRBD1. CDR1 is DFQATT and CDR2 is SNEGSKA in the germline V gene (reference sequence). The CDR3 covers 13 residues. The J segment lost 7 bases and the V segment lost 6 bases, leaving 8 bases of the junction unmatched. CDR3 sequence (DNA): TGCAGTGCGGAAGGACAGGGGGCGAAAGAGCAGTACTTC. As protein: CSAEGQGAKEQYF.

The chain links TRBV2 to TRBJ1-1; 7 bases map to TRBD1. Germline loops: CDR1 SNHLY, CDR2 FYNNEI. The CDR3 is 13 residues long. CDR3 residues: CVRTGSLNTEAFF. In nucleotides, the CDR3 is TGTGTCAGGACAGGAAGTCTGAACACTGAAGCTTTCTTT.

The chain joins TRBV7-2 to TRBJ1-1, with D unresolved. CDR3 length: 14 residues. V lost 2 bases and J lost 1, with 8 bases in between. Germline CDR1 and CDR2: SGHTA and FQGNSA. The CDR3 reads CASSLMNRNTEAFF. CDR3 in DNA: TGTGCCAGCAGCTTAATGAACAGGAACACTGAAGCTTTCTTT.